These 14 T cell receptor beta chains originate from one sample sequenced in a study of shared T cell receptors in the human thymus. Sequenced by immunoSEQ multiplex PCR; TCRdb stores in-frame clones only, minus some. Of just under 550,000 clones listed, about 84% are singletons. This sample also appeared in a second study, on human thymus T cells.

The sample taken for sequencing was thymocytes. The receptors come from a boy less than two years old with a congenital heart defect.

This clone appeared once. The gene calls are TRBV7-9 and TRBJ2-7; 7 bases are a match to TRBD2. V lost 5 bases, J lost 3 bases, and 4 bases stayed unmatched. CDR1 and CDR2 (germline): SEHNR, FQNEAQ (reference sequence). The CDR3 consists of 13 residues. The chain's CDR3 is CASSPGLGYEQYF. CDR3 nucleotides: TGTGCCAGCAGCCCAGGACTAGGCTACGAGCAGTACTTC.

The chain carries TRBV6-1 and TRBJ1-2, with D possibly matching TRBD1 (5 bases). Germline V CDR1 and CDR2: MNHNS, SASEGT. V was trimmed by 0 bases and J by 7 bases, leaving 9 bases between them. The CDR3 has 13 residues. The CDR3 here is CASSEALGGGYTF. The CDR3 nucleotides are TGTGCCAGCAGTGAAGCGCTGGGGGGTGGCTACACCTTC.

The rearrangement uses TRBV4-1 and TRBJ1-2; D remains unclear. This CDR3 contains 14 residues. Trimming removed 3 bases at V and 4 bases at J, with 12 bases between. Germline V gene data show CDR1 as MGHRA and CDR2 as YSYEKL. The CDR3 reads CASSHRRTGYGYTF. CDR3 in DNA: TGCGCCAGCAGCCATCGAAGGACTGGCTATGGCTACACCTTC.

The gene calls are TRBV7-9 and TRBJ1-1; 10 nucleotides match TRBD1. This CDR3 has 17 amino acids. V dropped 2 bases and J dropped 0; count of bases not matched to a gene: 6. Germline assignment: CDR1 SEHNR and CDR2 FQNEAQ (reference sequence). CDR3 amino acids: CASSLRGQGPLNTEAFF. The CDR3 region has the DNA TGTGCCAGCAGCTTAAGGGGACAGGGGCCCCTGAACACTGAAGCTTTCTTT.

The CDR3 protein is CASSLDTNEQFF. DNA for the CDR3: TGTGCCAGCAGCTTAGACACGAATGAGCAGTTCTTC. The chain is built from TRBV7-9 and TRBJ2-1, with D hard to call. V lost 1 base and J lost 7, with 5 bases in between. CDR1 is SEHNR, CDR2 FQNEAQ, per germline (reference sequence). The CDR3 length is 12 residues.

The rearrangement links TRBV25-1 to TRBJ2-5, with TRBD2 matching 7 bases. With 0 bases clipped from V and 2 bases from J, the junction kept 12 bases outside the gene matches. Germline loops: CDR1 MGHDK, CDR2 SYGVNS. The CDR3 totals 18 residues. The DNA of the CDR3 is TGTGCCAGCAGTGAATATACGGAGGGAGCGGGGCATCAAGAGACCCAGTACTTC. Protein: CASSEYTEGAGHQETQYF.

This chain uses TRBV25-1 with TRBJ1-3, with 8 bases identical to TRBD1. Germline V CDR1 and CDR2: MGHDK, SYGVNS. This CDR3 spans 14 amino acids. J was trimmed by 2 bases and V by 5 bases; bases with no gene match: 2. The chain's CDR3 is CASSTGGTGNTIYF. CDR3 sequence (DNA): TGTGCCAGCAGTACAGGGGGAACTGGAAACACCATATATTTT.

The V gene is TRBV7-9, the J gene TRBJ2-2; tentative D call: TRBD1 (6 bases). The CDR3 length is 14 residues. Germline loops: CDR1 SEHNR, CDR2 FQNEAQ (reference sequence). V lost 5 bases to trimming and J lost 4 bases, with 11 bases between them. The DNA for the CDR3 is TGTGCCAGCAGCCCAAGGACAGCCACCGGGGAGCTGTTTTTT. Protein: CASSPRTATGELFF.

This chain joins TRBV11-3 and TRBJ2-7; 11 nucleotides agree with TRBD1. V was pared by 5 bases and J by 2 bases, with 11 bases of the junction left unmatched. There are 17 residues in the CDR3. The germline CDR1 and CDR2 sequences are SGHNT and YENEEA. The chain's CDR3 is CASSPGTGGALTYEQYF. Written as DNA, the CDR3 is TGTGCCAGCAGCCCGGGGACAGGGGGAGCACTTACCTACGAGCAGTACTTC.

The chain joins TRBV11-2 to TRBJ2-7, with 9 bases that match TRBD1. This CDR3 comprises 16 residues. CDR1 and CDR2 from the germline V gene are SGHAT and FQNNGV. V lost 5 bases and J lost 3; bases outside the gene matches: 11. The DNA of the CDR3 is TGTGCCAGCAGCAATCGTGGGACAGGGCCGTACTACGAGCAGTACTTC. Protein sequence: CASSNRGTGPYYEQYF.

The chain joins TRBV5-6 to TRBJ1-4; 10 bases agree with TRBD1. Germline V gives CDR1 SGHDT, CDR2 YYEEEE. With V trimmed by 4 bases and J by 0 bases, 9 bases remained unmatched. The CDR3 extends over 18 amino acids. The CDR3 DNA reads TGTGCCAGCAGCGTTACCGGGACAGGGGTTGCAACTAATGAAAAACTGTTTTTT. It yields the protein CASSVTGTGVATNEKLFF.

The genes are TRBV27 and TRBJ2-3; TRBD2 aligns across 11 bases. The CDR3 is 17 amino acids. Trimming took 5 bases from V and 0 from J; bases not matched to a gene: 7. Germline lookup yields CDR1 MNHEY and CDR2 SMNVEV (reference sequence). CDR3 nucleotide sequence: TGTGCCAGCAGTCCCGGGACTAGCGGCCCTAGCACAGATACGCAGTATTTT. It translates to CASSPGTSGPSTDTQYF.

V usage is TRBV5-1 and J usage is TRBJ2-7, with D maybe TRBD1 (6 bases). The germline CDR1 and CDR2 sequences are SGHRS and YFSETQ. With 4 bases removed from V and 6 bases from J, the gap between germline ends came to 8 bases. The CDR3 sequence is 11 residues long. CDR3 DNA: TGCGCCAGCAGCGAAGGGGGCGAGCAGTACTTC. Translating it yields CASSEGGEQYF.

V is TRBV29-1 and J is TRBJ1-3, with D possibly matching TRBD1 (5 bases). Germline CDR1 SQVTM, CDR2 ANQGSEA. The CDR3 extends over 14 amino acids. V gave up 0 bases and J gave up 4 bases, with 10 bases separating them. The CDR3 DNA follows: TGCAGCGTTGAAGATCAGGGTCTCGGAAACACCATATATTTT. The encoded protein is CSVEDQGLGNTIYF.